The 14 T cell receptor beta chains listed next were all sequenced from one sample in a study of OX40 agonist ivuxolimab in advanced cancers. TCRdb's copy holds only in-frame clones and misses some; the assay was immunoSEQ multiplex PCR. The repertoire includes about 61,000 clones, 70% to 90% of them detected once, and approximately 1.3% sits in the top ten. Material: CD4+ or CD8+ T cells sorted from blood, obtained in a trial of the OX40 agonist ivuxolimab. The receptors were sampled from an adult with an advanced solid tumor such as melanoma, head and neck, liver or kidney cancer.

This clone was detected once. The chain uses TRBV27 and TRBJ2-1, with 10 bases lining up with TRBD1. Germline values: CDR1 MNHEY, CDR2 SMNVEV (reference sequence). The CDR3 has 14 residues. V shed 7 bases and J 4 bases; nucleotides not matched to a gene: 4. Here the CDR3 reads CASTRDRGYNEQFF. The CDR3 region has the DNA TGTGCCAGCACCCGGGACAGGGGTTACAATGAGCAGTTCTTC.

This clone occurred a few times. V usage is TRBV6-5 and J usage is TRBJ1-1, with 7 bases matching TRBD1. The CDR3 spans 13 residues. Germline values: CDR1 MNHEY, CDR2 SVGAGI. Unmatched junction bases numbered 10, after V lost 6 bases and J lost 9 bases. The CDR3 spells CASRQDRFRKAFF. CDR3 nucleotide sequence: TGTGCCAGCAGACAGGACAGGTTTAGGAAAGCTTTCTTT.

This rearrangement joins TRBV19 to TRBJ1-3; TRBD1 is a possible D gene (5 bases). V was cut by 6 bases and J by 1 base, with 10 bases left in between. Germline CDR1 is LNHDA and CDR2 is SQIVND (reference sequence). The CDR3 runs 14 residues. CDR3 protein: CASRTGNSGNTIYF. CDR3 coding DNA: TGTGCCAGTAGAACAGGAAATTCTGGAAACACCATATATTTT.

The V and J genes are TRBV5-4 and TRBJ2-2, with D perhaps TRBD1 or TRBD2 (5 bases each). CDR3 length: 13 residues. V was trimmed by 3 bases and J by 4 bases, leaving 7 bases between them. In germline, CDR1 is SGHNT, CDR2 YYREEE (reference sequence). The CDR3 spells CASSSRGTGELFF. The CDR3 DNA sequence: TGTGCCAGCAGCTCGAGGGGCACCGGGGAGCTGTTTTTT. The whole variable domain, filled in from reference TRBV5-4 and TRBJ2-2, reads ETGVTQSPTHLIKTRGQQVTLRCSSQSGHNTVSWYQQALGQGPQFIFQYYREEENGRGNFPPRFSGLQFPNYSSELNVNALELDDSALYLCASSSRGTGELFFGEGSRLTVL.

The chain couples TRBV12-5 to TRBJ2-2; D might be TRBD1 (6 bases). The CDR3 is made up of 16 amino acids. Trimming stripped 3 bases from V and 7 bases from J, with 18 bases between. CDR1 and CDR2 (germline): LGHNT, FRNRAP. CDR3: CASGLAPGAYGGELFF. The CDR3 DNA follows: TGTGCTAGTGGTTTAGCCCCAGGGGCTTACGGCGGGGAGCTGTTTTTT.

The rearrangement uses TRBV6-4 and TRBJ1-5; D ambiguous. The CDR3 runs 14 residues. CDR1 MRHNA and CDR2 SNTAGT come from the germline V gene. Trimming pared 4 bases from V and 1 base from J, leaving 8 bases between. CDR3 protein: CASSGEQSNQPQHF. CDR3 in DNA: TGTGCCAGCAGTGGGGAACAGAGCAATCAGCCCCAGCATTTT.

The CDR3 sequence is CSVVEQGAITEAFF. The DNA for the CDR3 is TGCAGCGTTGTGGAGCAGGGGGCAATAACTGAAGCTTTCTTT. J is TRBJ1-1 and V is TRBV29-1; 8 nucleotides align to TRBD1. The CDR3 runs to 14 residues. Looked up from germline, CDR1 is SQVTM and CDR2 is ANQGSEA. V lost 4 bases, J lost 5 bases, and 9 bases stayed unmatched.

CDR3 region: CASSPTIGAGNTIYF. CDR3 bases: TGTGCCAGCTCACCTACGATCGGGGCTGGAAACACCATATATTTT. V and J are TRBV18 and TRBJ1-3; D unclear. Germline V CDR1 and CDR2: KGHSH, LQKENI. V was clipped by 3 bases and J by 2 bases, with 11 bases between them. CDR3 length equals 15 residues.

The chain uses TRBV18 and TRBJ2-7; D possibly matches TRBD1 or TRBD2 (5 bases each). Germline V lookup: CDR1 KGHSH, CDR2 LQKENI. The CDR3 has 15 amino acids. Trimming removed 2 bases from V and 1 base from J, with 12 bases in between. CDR3 DNA: TGTGCCAGCTCACCATTGGGGGAGAGGTCCTACGAGCAGTACTTC. Its protein is CASSPLGERSYEQYF.

This chain links TRBV11-3 with TRBJ1-2; 9 bases match TRBD1. CDR1 and CDR2 from the germline V gene are SGHNT and YENEEA. J lost 8 bases, V lost 5 bases, and 6 bases had no gene match. The CDR3 runs 13 residues. The CDR3 loop is CASSQRTGDGYTF. Written as DNA, the CDR3 is TGTGCCAGCAGCCAAAGGACAGGGGACGGCTACACCTTC.

This rearrangement joins TRBV7-2 to TRBJ2-5; no reliable D call. The V gene's germline CDR1 is SGHTA and CDR2 FQGNSA. Trimming pared 4 bases from V and 5 bases from J, leaving 11 bases between. The CDR3 contains 13 residues. The chain's CDR3 is CASSSPNRETQYF. As DNA, the CDR3 is TGTGCCAGCAGCTCCCCTAACCGGGAGACCCAGTACTTC.

The J gene is TRBJ2-1, the V gene TRBV19; D may correspond to TRBD1 or TRBD2 (7 bases each). The CDR3 is made up of 16 amino acids. V was cut by 0 bases and J by 4 bases, with 13 bases left in between. Germline V gene sequence: CDR1 LNHDA, CDR2 SQIVND (reference sequence). The CDR3 loop reads CASSIDLRGGYNEQFF. The CDR3 DNA reads TGTGCCAGTAGTATAGACCTCAGGGGGGGATACAATGAGCAGTTCTTC.

The V and J genes are TRBV5-5 and TRBJ2-7, with TRBD1 as a possible D gene (6 bases). The V and J ends lost 0 bases and 6 bases respectively, with 16 bases between them. The CDR3 has 15 amino acids. Germline V gives CDR1 SGHKS, CDR2 YYEKEE (reference sequence). CDR3 amino acids: CASSLAGVRSSEQYF. The CDR3 region has the DNA TGTGCCAGCAGCTTGGCAGGGGTTCGGTCGAGCGAGCAGTACTTC.

J is TRBJ2-5 and V is TRBV18; D possibly corresponds to TRBD2 (5 bases). Germline CDR1 reads KGHSH; CDR2 reads LQKENI. The CDR3 runs 13 residues. Trimming shortened V by 6 bases and J by 5 bases, and 13 bases separated the two germline ends. The CDR3 DNA sequence: TGTGCCAGCTCCCCGGGAACGGGGGAGACCCAGTACTTC. Translation: CASSPGTGETQYF.